This T cell receptor (beta chain) was sequenced in a study of blood T cell repertoires in COVID-19. Germline CDR1 reads SGHRS; CDR2 reads YFSETQ. This CDR3 region has 14 residues. Trimming stripped 4 bases from V and 0 bases from J, with 8 bases between. TCRdb keeps only in-frame clones here, not all; method: immunoSEQ multiplex PCR. The repertoire has 200,000 to 250,000 clones, about 90% of them found once; the top ten carry about 6%. The cohort comprised adults aged about 18 to 100 years residing in approximately 22 US areas. Clinical history reported by participants formed the basis on which cohorts were assigned. In its sample, this clone was seen a few times.

The chain recombines TRBV5-1 with TRBJ1-5; a possible D gene is TRBD1 (5 bases). The source is a woman younger than 45 with acute COVID-19. The sequencing input was PBMCs or T cells enriched from blood (not recorded which). The CDR3: CASSKTVSNQPQHF. CDR3 coding DNA: TGCGCCAGCAGCAAGACAGTTAGCAATCAGCCCCAGCATTTT.